These 17 T cell receptor beta chains share one sample of origin, sequenced in a study of T cells in Graves' hyperthyroidism and ophthalmopathy. Researchers took RNA transcripts and amplified the TCR beta CDR3 regions from them. First-round RT-PCR with HTBI primers amplified the TCR CDR3 region. TCRdb re-derived calls from the multiplex PCR reads in MiXCR, one entry per CDR3 protein. Of hundreds of thousands of distinct CDR3 sequences listed, about a sixth are singletons. The sample was blood. Receptors originate from a woman aged 18 to 35 with Graves' hyperthyroidism.

This CDR3 reads CSVEGLGGMNEQYF. The CDR3 DNA sequence: TGCAGCGTTGAAGGTTTGGGAGGGATGAACGAGCAGTACTTC. The chain uses TRBV29-1 and TRBJ2-7, with 7 bases that match TRBD2. Trimming cost V 1 base and J 5 bases; bases outside gene matches: 8. The CDR3 loop spans 14 amino acids. Per the germline V gene, CDR1 is SQVTM and CDR2 is ANQGSEA.

The CDR3, as DNA: TGTGCCATCGGACAGGGGACGCAAGAGACCCAGTACTTC. Amino acids: CAIGQGTQETQYF. The V call is TRBV10-3, the J call TRBJ2-5; 9 nucleotides line up with TRBD1. Germline assignment: CDR1 ENHRY and CDR2 SYGVKD. V gave up 8 bases and J gave up 2 bases; unmatched junction bases: 3. This CDR3 has 13 residues.

This clonotype was picked up many times. The genes are TRBV10-3 and TRBJ2-5; D gene uncertain. Germline values: CDR1 ENHRY, CDR2 SYGVKD. This CDR3 has 14 amino acids. Trimming shortened V by 4 bases and J by 3 bases, and 12 bases separated the two germline ends. The CDR3 DNA follows: TGTGCCATCAGTGGGAGAGGCCCAAAAGAGACCCAGTACTTC. Protein: CAISGRGPKETQYF.

This clonotype has only a few counts. The chain employs TRBV30 and TRBJ1-2; 9 bases are shared with TRBD1. The CDR3 totals 11 residues. V was clipped by 5 bases and J by 8 bases; unmatched bases: 3. Germline V gene lookup returns CDR1 GTSNPN and CDR2 SVGIG (reference sequence). The CDR3 loop is CAWGQGNGYTF. Written as DNA, the CDR3 is TGTGCCTGGGGACAGGGGAACGGCTACACCTTC.

This clonotype was detected many times. The chain joins TRBV20-1 to TRBJ2-3; the match to TRBD2 covers 8 bases. The ends lost 3 bases at V and 2 bases at J; junction bases unmatched: 13. The CDR3 is made up of 17 amino acids. Germline CDR1 DFQATT, CDR2 SNEGSKA (reference sequence). CDR3 sequence: CSASVRDKRGLTDTQYF. CDR3 DNA: TGCAGTGCTAGTGTCAGGGACAAGCGGGGGCTCACAGATACGCAGTATTTT.

This clonotype has a count of ten or more. J is TRBJ2-5 and V is TRBV5-1; TRBD1 matches 8 bases. This CDR3 has 14 amino acids. Losses at the gene ends were 2 bases for V and 1 base for J; bases not matched to a gene: 1. The germline V gene has CDR1 SGHRS and CDR2 YFSETQ. The CDR3 loop reads CASSFQGAQETQYF. Here the CDR3 DNA reads TGCGCCAGCAGCTTCCAGGGGGCCCAAGAGACCCAGTACTTC.

This clonotype occurred many times. The DNA of the CDR3 is TGTGCCAGCTCACCACTCGGCGGGGGGGCGGCAGATACGCAGTATTTT. This codes for CASSPLGGGAADTQYF. The chain is built from TRBV18 and TRBJ2-3, with TRBD2 identical over 9 bases. The length of the CDR3 is 16 residues. Germline V gene sequence: CDR1 KGHSH, CDR2 LQKENI. The trim removed 1 base at V and 4 bases at J, leaving 6 bases unmatched.

The chain has TRBV5-1 and TRBJ1-2; D unclear. Germline values: CDR1 SGHRS, CDR2 YFSETQ. Trimming left V 0 bases short and J 4 bases short, with 10 bases between. CDR3 length: 14 residues. In nucleotides, the CDR3 is TGCGCCAGCAGCTTGGAAAGTGTGGGCTATGGCTACACCTTC. Translated, it gives CASSLESVGYGYTF.

This clonotype occurred many times. This sequence joins TRBV20-1 and TRBJ1-6; TRBD1 aligns across 8 bases. Germline V gives CDR1 DFQATT, CDR2 SNEGSKA (reference sequence). Trimming took 1 base from V and 9 from J; bases not matched to a gene: 11. The CDR3 has 16 residues. The CDR3 DNA reads as TGCAGTGCTAGAGTCAATGGACAGGGTTGGTTTTCACCCCTCCACTTT. It is translated as CSARVNGQGWFSPLHF.

As to this clonotype: A much larger clone differs by one base, so this may be a read error. V is TRBV29-1 and J is TRBJ2-3, with D tentatively TRBD2 (5 bases). With 3 bases removed from V and 6 bases from J, the gap between germline ends came to 10 bases. The CDR3 length is 12 residues. Germline loops: CDR1 SQVTM, CDR2 ANQGSEA. The CDR3 coding sequence is TGCAGCGTTGACAGCCAGCGGGATACGCAGTATTTT. As protein: CSVDSQRDTQYF.

This clonotype was recorded at least ten times. The chain is built from TRBV5-6 and TRBJ2-1; 7 positions agree with TRBD2. The CDR3 consists of 15 residues. The V gene end was trimmed by 4 bases and the J gene end by 7 bases; junction bases not matched to a gene: 11. CDR1 and CDR2 from the germline V gene are SGHDT and YYEEEE. CDR3 residues: CASSPKEAGSNEQFF. DNA of the CDR3: TGTGCCAGCAGCCCAAAGGAAGCGGGGTCTAATGAGCAGTTCTTC.

The chain is built from TRBV12-3 or TRBV12-4 and TRBJ1-5; the D gene is possibly TRBD1 (5 bases). There are 15 residues in the CDR3. V lost 6 bases and J lost 3, with 15 bases in between. The CDR3 loop reads CASRTGTLINQPQHF. CDR3 DNA: TGTGCCAGCAGGACCGGGACGCTAATCAATCAGCCCCAGCATTTT.

This clonotype occurred many times. The chain joins TRBV30 to TRBJ1-5, with 7 positions matching TRBD1. The V gene's germline CDR1 is GTSNPN and CDR2 SVGIG (reference sequence). Trimming cost V 2 bases and J 6 bases; bases outside gene matches: 4. This CDR3 is 13 amino acids long. The CDR3 sequence: CAWSRQGSQPQHF. Written as DNA, the CDR3 is TGTGCCTGGAGTAGACAGGGTTCTCAGCCCCAGCATTTT. The full variable domain, rest sourced from reference TRBV30 and TRBJ1-5, is SQTIHQWPATLVQPVGSPLSLECTVEGTSNPNLYWYRQAAGRGLQLLFYSVGIGQISSEVPQNLSASRPQDRQFILSSKKLLLSDSGFYLCAWSRQGSQPQHFGDGTRLSIL.

This sequence joins TRBV20-1 and TRBJ1-2, with 7 bases matching TRBD1. V lost 6 bases to trimming and J lost 5 bases; unmatched junction nucleotides: 9. Per the germline V gene, CDR1 is DFQATT and CDR2 is SNEGSKA (reference sequence). The length of the CDR3 is 13 residues. CDR3: CSAASGTEYGYTF. The CDR3 DNA is TGCAGTGCCGCATCCGGGACAGAGTATGGCTACACCTTC.

The table lists this clonotype with many counts. The gene calls are TRBV6-1 and TRBJ1-6; 7 bases match TRBD1. With 4 bases clipped from V and 6 bases from J, the junction kept 12 bases outside the gene matches. CDR1 is MNHNS and CDR2 is SASEGT in the germline V gene. This CDR3 comprises 17 residues. CDR3 bases: TGTGCCAGCAGTGGGGGGGTTTTGACAGGGATTAATTCACCCCTCCACTTT. Its translation: CASSGGVLTGINSPLHF.

Comment on this clonotype: A clone one base away is much larger, so this may be a read error. This chain connects TRBV6-1 to TRBJ2-7; possibly TRBD1 for D (6 bases). This CDR3 region has 16 residues. Trimming took 6 bases from V and 0 from J, leaving 18 bases between them. Per germline, CDR1 MNHNS and CDR2 SASEGT. CDR3 DNA: TGTGCCAGCAGCGATTTCAGGACAGCTGGCTCCTACGAGCAGTACTTC. Residues: CASSDFRTAGSYEQYF.

This clonotype was found once. V gene TRBV12-3 or TRBV12-4 combines with J gene TRBJ1-2; the D is unclear. V shed 5 bases and J shed 3 bases, with 13 bases lying between them. The length of the CDR3 is 14 residues. The CDR3: CASSPKDGYYGYTF. The CDR3, as DNA: TGTGCCAGCAGTCCAAAGGACGGATACTATGGCTACACCTTC.